Listed here are 20 T cell receptor beta chains from one sample, sequenced in a study of Graves' ophthalmopathy and Graves' hyperthyroidism (dated by TCRdb to 2016 to 2019). The reads were generated on an Illumina HiSeq 2000. TCR beta CDR3 regions were amplified from RNA transcripts for repertoire sequencing. A first-round RT-PCR used HTBI primers with the Qiagen OneStep RT-PCR kit, followed by a second-round multiplex PCR, size selection and purification. The raw public reads went through TCRdb reprocessing: fastp at Q25, MiXCR clone calling, in-frame beta chains kept. One record per CDR3 amino acid sequence lists the most common genes and DNA. This sample is represented by hundreds of thousands of distinct CDR3 sequences; approximately 15% of them were singletons. The ten biggest clones cover roughly 7% of the sample. The sample was peripheral blood. The receptors stem from a woman aged 18-29 years with stable Graves' hyperthyroidism. Donor details come from another sample of the same person, matched by shared clones.

This clonotype was observed a handful of times. This chain connects TRBV10-2 to TRBJ2-7; the match to TRBD1 covers 9 bases. CDR3 length: 14 amino acids. V was pared by 6 bases and J by 0 bases, with 3 bases of the junction left unmatched. The V gene's germline CDR1 is WSHSY and CDR2 SAAADI. The CDR3 DNA reads as TGCGCCAGCAGCGACAGGGGGTCCTCCTACGAGCAGTACTTC. Its translation is CASSDRGSSYEQYF.

There are many counts of this clonotype. The rearrangement joins TRBV27 to TRBJ1-2; no reliable D call. Per germline, CDR1 MNHEY and CDR2 SMNVEV (reference sequence). Deletions cut 5 bases from V and 8 bases from J, with 24 bases between. This CDR3 spans 16 amino acids. The CDR3 bases are TGTGCCAGCAGTCCCCGCCAACAAGGGCCCCTTCGGGGCTACACCTTC. Amino acids: CASSPRQQGPLRGYTF.

Ten or more counts support this clonotype. At one end the junction does not follow the germline gene, possibly because of a read error. The chain uses TRBV12-3 or TRBV12-4 and TRBJ2-4; 9 positions agree with TRBD1. CDR3 length equals 16 residues. The CDR3 bases are TGTGCCAGCAGTCACCGGACAGGGGTAGCCAAAAACATTAAGTACTTC. Residues: CASSHRTGVAKNIKYF.

This clonotype came up many times. The rearrangement joins TRBV6-2 or TRBV6-3 to TRBJ1-2; D unresolved. CDR1 is MNHEY and CDR2 is SVGEGT in the germline V gene. Trimming took off 10 bases at V and 2 bases at J, with 17 bases between the two ends. The CDR3 has 14 amino acids. The CDR3 coding sequence is TGTGCCACCTCGGAGCGGCCCCCCAACTATGGCTACACCTTC. Translated: CATSERPPNYGYTF.

This clonotype was picked up many times. The chain carries TRBV20-1 and TRBJ2-5, with a tentative D call TRBD1 (6 bases). CDR3 length: 15 residues. Trimming shortened V by 3 bases and J by 1 base, and 15 bases separated the two germline ends. The germline CDR1 and CDR2 sequences are DFQATT and SNEGSKA (reference sequence). The CDR3 region has the DNA TGCAGTGCTAGGTCCATGCAGGGGTCCCAAGAGACCCAGTACTTC. It codes for CSARSMQGSQETQYF.

This clonotype has ten or more counts. The chain recombines TRBV2 with TRBJ2-5; the D gene is possibly TRBD1 (5 bases). The CDR3 is 12 residues long. V was trimmed by 7 bases and J by 2 bases, leaving 8 bases between them. Per germline, CDR1 SNHLY and CDR2 FYNNEI. In DNA form, the CDR3 reads TGTGCCAGCATGGGGCAGCAAGAGACCCAGTACTTC. It is translated as CASMGQQETQYF. The variable domain in full, completed from reference TRBV2 and TRBJ2-5, reads EPEVTQTPSHQVTQMGQEVILRCVPISNHLYFYWYRQILGQKVEFLVSFYNNEISEKSEIFDDQFSVERPDGSNFTLKIRSTKLEDSAMYFCASMGQQETQYFGPGTRLLVL.

In its sample, this clonotype was seen many times. A much bigger clone sits one base away, suggesting this may be a read error. The chain uses TRBV6-1 and TRBJ1-2; no clear D. Germline V CDR1 and CDR2: MNHNS, SASEGT. Trimming removed 8 bases at V and 4 bases at J, with 11 bases between. This CDR3 is built from 12 residues. The CDR3 loop reads CASGFQGYGYTF. CDR3 in DNA: TGTGCCAGCGGCTTCCAAGGCTATGGCTACACCTTC.

There are many counts of this clonotype. This may be a read error: a much more frequent sequence differs by one nucleotide. The J gene is TRBJ2-5, the V gene TRBV20-1; D possibly corresponds to TRBD1 (5 bases). The CDR3 covers 12 residues. V gave up 1 base and J gave up 3 bases, with 6 bases separating them. Germline-derived CDR1 and CDR2 are DFQATT and SNEGSKA (reference sequence). CDR3 nucleotides: TGCAGTGCTAGAGGCAGGGAAGAGACCCAGTACTTC. Amino acids: CSARGREETQYF.

This clonotype was recorded many times. The CDR3 reads CASSLDGVAGEQYF. The CDR3 DNA follows: TGTGCCAGCAGTTTGGACGGGGTGGCGGGAGAGCAGTACTTC. The chain joins TRBV6-5 to TRBJ2-7, with D perhaps TRBD2 (6 bases). CDR1 MNHEY and CDR2 SVGAGI come from the germline V gene. V lost 4 bases and J lost 7, with 17 bases in between. The CDR3 totals 14 residues.

This clonotype was seen repeatedly, ten times or more. The CDR3 loop is CASSPGPYQPQHF. For the CDR3, the DNA is TGTGCCAGCAGCCCAGGACCATATCAGCCCCAGCATTTT. The V gene is TRBV5-5, the J gene TRBJ1-5; D not resolved. The V end lost 4 bases, the J end lost 5 bases, and 10 bases lay between the germline ends. Per germline, CDR1 SGHKS and CDR2 YYEKEE (reference sequence). This CDR3 contains 13 residues.

This clonotype was counted ten times or more. This chain connects TRBV11-3 to TRBJ1-1, with D possibly being TRBD1 (6 bases). The CDR3 has 13 amino acids. Germline V lookup: CDR1 SGHNT, CDR2 YENEEA. V was shortened by 2 bases and J by 7 bases, with 11 bases between the two germline ends. Here the CDR3 reads CASSLWGADEAFF. CDR3 nucleotide sequence: TGTGCCAGCAGCTTATGGGGGGCGGATGAAGCTTTCTTT.

There are many counts of this clonotype. The chain recombines TRBV2 with TRBJ1-1; D is perhaps TRBD1 (6 bases). The CDR3 contains 13 residues. Trimming pared 6 bases from V and 10 bases from J, leaving 18 bases between. Per germline, CDR1 SNHLY and CDR2 FYNNEI. The CDR3 bases are TGTGCCAGCAGAAAGGGGGTTTCCACTAGAGCTTTCTTT. It specifies CASRKGVSTRAFF.

The chain joins TRBV5-1 to TRBJ1-2; 9 positions agree with TRBD1. CDR3 size: 13 residues. Germline-derived CDR1 and CDR2 are SGHRS and YFSETQ. Losses at the gene ends were 5 bases for V and 7 bases for J; bases not matched to a gene: 6. CDR3 region: CASSQDRGGGYTF. The CDR3 DNA follows: TGCGCCAGCAGTCAGGACAGGGGAGGTGGCTACACCTTC. The full variable domain, its missing parts supplied by reference TRBV5-1 and TRBJ1-2, is KAGVTQTPRYLIKTRGQQVTLSCSPISGHRSVSWYQQTPGQGLQFLFEYFSETQRNKGNFPGRFSGRQFSNSRSEMNVSTLELGDSALYLCASSQDRGGGYTFGSGTRLTVV.

This clonotype has a count of ten or more. The CDR3 protein is CASSDRHYGYTF. The CDR3 nucleotides are TGTGCCAGCTCAGACAGGCACTATGGCTACACCTTC. The gene calls are TRBV6-1 and TRBJ1-2, with D tentatively TRBD1 (6 bases). CDR1 is MNHNS, CDR2 SASEGT, per germline. The germline V and J ends were trimmed by 8 bases and 3 bases, with 10 bases remaining between them. The CDR3 has 12 amino acids.

This clonotype has ten or more counts. One junction end does not reproduce the germline sequence, and a read error may be involved. The chain employs TRBV6-1 and TRBJ1-6; 7 positions agree with TRBD1. The CDR3 loop spans 14 amino acids. The germline V gene encodes CDR1 MNHNS and CDR2 SASEGT. CDR3 sequence: CASETGTYNSPLHF. In DNA form, the CDR3 reads TGTGCCAGCGAGACAGGGACCTACAATTCACCCCTCCACTTT.

This clonotype was counted many times. J is TRBJ1-2 and V is TRBV15; D not resolved. The length of the CDR3 is 13 residues. V lost 2 bases, J lost 2 bases, and 6 bases lay in between. Germline assignment: CDR1 LNHNV and CDR2 YYDKDF (reference sequence). The CDR3 DNA sequence: TGTGCCACCAGCAGATCACTAAACTATGGCTACACCTTC. This translates into CATSRSLNYGYTF.

This clonotype was detected many times. CDR3 loop: CASSARDREPGNTIYF. The CDR3 nucleotides are TGTGCCAGCAGTGCCCGGGACAGGGAGCCTGGAAACACCATATATTTT. V usage is TRBV9 and J usage is TRBJ1-3, with 9 bases lining up with TRBD1. This CDR3 comprises 16 residues. V was clipped by 5 bases and J by 2 bases; unmatched bases: 8. CDR1 and CDR2 from the germline V gene are SGDLS and YYNGEE.

This clonotype was seen repeatedly, ten times or more. The gene calls are TRBV7-9 and TRBJ2-7, with 15 bases aligning to TRBD2. This CDR3 is 15 amino acids long. Trimming cost V 5 bases and J 5 bases; bases outside gene matches: 4. CDR1 SEHNR and CDR2 FQNEAQ come from the germline V gene (reference sequence). CDR3 residues: CASSKGTSGRNEQYF. The CDR3 coding sequence is TGTGCCAGCAGCAAGGGGACTAGCGGGAGGAACGAGCAGTACTTC.

Comment on this clonotype: A much larger clonotype is one base distant, so this may be a read error. This chain uses TRBV5-1 with TRBJ2-5; the match to TRBD1 covers 7 bases. Germline CDR1 reads SGHRS; CDR2 reads YFSETQ. The CDR3 covers 14 residues. CDR3 sequence reads: CASSPGTVVETEYF. DNA for the CDR3: TGCGCCAGCAGCCCTGGGACAGTGGTGGAGACCGAGTACTTC.

The V gene is TRBV6-1, the J gene TRBJ1-5; possibly TRBD1 for D (5 bases). Germline V gives CDR1 MNHNS, CDR2 SASEGT. V dropped 2 bases and J dropped 5 bases, with 16 bases sitting between them. The CDR3 spans 16 residues. The CDR3 loop is CASSESISRDHQPQHF. The CDR3 region has the DNA TGTGCCAGCAGTGAATCGATAAGCAGGGACCATCAGCCCCAGCATTTT.